This T cell receptor beta chain is from a study of blood T cell repertoires in COVID-19. Turning to the study itself: Material from acute and convalescent COVID-19 was sourced from the United States, Italy and Spain.

This clone showed up just once. Assay: immunoSEQ multiplex PCR; the TCRdb copy retains only in-frame clones and omits some. The sample has about 270,000 clones; around four fifths are singletons. Per germline, CDR1 GTSNPN and CDR2 SVGIG (reference sequence). The CDR3 runs 15 residues. V was shortened by 5 bases and J by 2 bases, with 16 bases between the two germline ends. The chain uses TRBV30 and TRBJ1-5; the D gene is possibly TRBD1 (6 bases). The sequence derives from a man of 80 years or more with acute or convalescent COVID-19. Sequenced sample: peripheral blood. In DNA, the CDR3 is TGTGCCTGGGGCACCACGGGACACCGCAATCAGCCCCAGCATTTT. It is translated as CAWGTTGHRNQPQHF.